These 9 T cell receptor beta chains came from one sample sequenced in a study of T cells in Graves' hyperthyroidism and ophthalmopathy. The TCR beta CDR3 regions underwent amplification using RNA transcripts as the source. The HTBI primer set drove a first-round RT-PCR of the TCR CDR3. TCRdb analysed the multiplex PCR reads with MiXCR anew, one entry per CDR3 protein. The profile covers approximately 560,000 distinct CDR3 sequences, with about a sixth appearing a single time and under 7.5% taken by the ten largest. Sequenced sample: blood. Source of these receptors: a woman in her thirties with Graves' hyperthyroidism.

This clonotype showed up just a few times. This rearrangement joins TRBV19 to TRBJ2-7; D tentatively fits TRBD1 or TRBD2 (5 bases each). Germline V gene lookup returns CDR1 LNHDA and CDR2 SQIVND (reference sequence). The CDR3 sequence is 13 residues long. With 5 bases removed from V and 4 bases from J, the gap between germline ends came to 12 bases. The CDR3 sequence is CASSPGTRYEQYF. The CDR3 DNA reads TGTGCCAGTAGTCCCGGGACCAGATACGAGCAGTACTTC.

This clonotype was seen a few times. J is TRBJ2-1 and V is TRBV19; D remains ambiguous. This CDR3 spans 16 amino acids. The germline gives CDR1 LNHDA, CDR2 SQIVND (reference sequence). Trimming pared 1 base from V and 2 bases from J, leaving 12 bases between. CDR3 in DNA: TGTGCCAGTAGTATAGGCCGCTCAGCACCCTACAATGAGCAGTTCTTC. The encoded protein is CASSIGRSAPYNEQFF.

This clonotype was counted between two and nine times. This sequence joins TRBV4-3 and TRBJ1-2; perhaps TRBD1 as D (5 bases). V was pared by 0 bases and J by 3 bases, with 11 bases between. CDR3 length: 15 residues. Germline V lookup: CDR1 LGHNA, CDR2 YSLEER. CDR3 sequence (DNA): TGCGCCAGCAGCCAAGATAGGGGCCAATACTATGGCTACACCTTC. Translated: CASSQDRGQYYGYTF.

The CDR3 DNA sequence: TGTGCCACCAGCAGAGGCGACAGCCAAGAGACCCAGTACTTC. Residues: CATSRGDSQETQYF. This chain connects TRBV15 to TRBJ2-5; possibly TRBD1 for D (5 bases). The V end was cut by 1 base, the J end by 1 base, with 7 bases between. Germline V gene data show CDR1 as LNHNV and CDR2 as YYDKDF (reference sequence). The CDR3 is made up of 14 amino acids.

The DNA for the CDR3 is TGTGCCAGCAGTTACTCGAGTTTCGTCAAAAACACCGGGGAGCTGTTTTTT. Its translation is CASSYSSFVKNTGELFF. The gene calls are TRBV6-5 and TRBJ2-2; D ambiguous. Trimming took off 0 bases at V and 2 bases at J, with 13 bases between the two ends. The germline V gene has CDR1 MNHEY and CDR2 SVGAGI. This CDR3 contains 17 residues.

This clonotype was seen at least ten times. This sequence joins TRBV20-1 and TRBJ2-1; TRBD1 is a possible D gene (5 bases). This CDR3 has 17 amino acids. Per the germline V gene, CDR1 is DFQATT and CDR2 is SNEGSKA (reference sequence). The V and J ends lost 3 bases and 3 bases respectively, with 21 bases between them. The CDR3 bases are TGCAGTGCTAGTTTTCAGGGAAAGGGGTCTATCTACAATGAGCAGTTCTTC. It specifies CSASFQGKGSIYNEQFF.

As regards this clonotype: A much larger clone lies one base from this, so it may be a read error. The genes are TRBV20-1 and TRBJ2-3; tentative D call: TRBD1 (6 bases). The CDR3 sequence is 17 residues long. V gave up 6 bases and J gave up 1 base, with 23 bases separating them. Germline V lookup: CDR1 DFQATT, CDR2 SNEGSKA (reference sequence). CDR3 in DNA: TGCAGTGCCGCTAGAGATGCAGGGGATCTTGGCACAGATACGCAGTATTTT. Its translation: CSAARDAGDLGTDTQYF.

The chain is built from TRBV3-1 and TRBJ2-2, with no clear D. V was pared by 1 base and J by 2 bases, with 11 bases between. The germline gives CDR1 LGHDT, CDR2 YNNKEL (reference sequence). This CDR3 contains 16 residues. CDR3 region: CASSQGNGFNTGELFF. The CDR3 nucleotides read TGTGCCAGCAGCCAAGGGAACGGCTTTAACACCGGGGAGCTGTTTTTT.

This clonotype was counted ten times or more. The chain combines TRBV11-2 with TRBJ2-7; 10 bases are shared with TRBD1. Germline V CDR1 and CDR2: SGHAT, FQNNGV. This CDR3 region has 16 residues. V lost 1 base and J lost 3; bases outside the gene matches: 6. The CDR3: CASSLGSGTGDYEQYF. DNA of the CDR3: TGTGCCAGCAGCTTAGGTTCAGGGACAGGGGACTACGAGCAGTACTTC.